Each of the 24 T cell receptor beta chains below was sequenced from the same sample in a study of blood T cell repertoires in COVID-19. The table came from immunoSEQ multiplex PCR; TCRdb's copy has only in-frame clones and leaves some out. The sample lists 150,000 to 200,000 clones, roughly four fifths occurring once. Sequencing was done on a sample of peripheral blood. Receptors originate from a man in his 60s with active or convalescent COVID-19.

The chain joins TRBV5-6 to TRBJ2-7; D not resolved. Trimming stripped 7 bases from V and 4 bases from J, with 9 bases between. CDR3 length: 11 amino acids. In germline, CDR1 is SGHDT, CDR2 YYEEEE. CDR3 protein: CASAHRYEQYF. The CDR3 bases are TGTGCCAGCGCCCACCGGTACGAGCAGTACTTC.

This rearrangement joins TRBV6-5 to TRBJ1-2; 7 bases fit TRBD1. This CDR3 is 13 amino acids long. V was clipped by 7 bases and J by 4 bases; unmatched bases: 6. Germline V gene lookup returns CDR1 MNHEY and CDR2 SVGAGI. CDR3 sequence: CASIPTGTYGYTF. As DNA, the CDR3 is TGTGCCAGCATTCCGACAGGGACCTATGGCTACACCTTC.

The chain has TRBV12-3 or TRBV12-4 and TRBJ2-3; no reliable D call. There are 12 residues in the CDR3. V lost 6 bases to trimming and J lost 5 bases, with 9 bases between them. The CDR3 region is CASRYRGDTQYF. In DNA, the CDR3 is TGTGCCAGCAGGTATAGAGGAGATACGCAGTATTTT.

This chain uses TRBV5-1 with TRBJ1-1, with D perhaps TRBD1 (6 bases). Germline V gene sequence: CDR1 SGHRS, CDR2 YFSETQ. This CDR3 has 14 residues. V was shortened by 2 bases and J by 4 bases, with 12 bases between the two germline ends. The CDR3 here is CASSLQGWGTEAFF. The DNA for the CDR3 is TGCGCCAGCAGCTTACAGGGTTGGGGCACTGAAGCTTTCTTT.

The sample holds a few counts of this clone. The J gene is TRBJ2-7, the V gene TRBV18; no firm D call. V was trimmed by 1 base and J by 5 bases, leaving 9 bases between them. The CDR3 totals 13 residues. Germline lookup yields CDR1 KGHSH and CDR2 LQKENI. The CDR3 bases are TGTGCCAGCTCACCACGATTGAGTAACGAGCAGTACTTC. It codes for CASSPRLSNEQYF.

CDR3 nucleotide sequence: TGTGCCAGCAGTGAAAGGACTGGGATAGTCCAGCCCCAGCATTTT. Translation gives CASSERTGIVQPQHF. The genes are TRBV2 and TRBJ1-5; no definite D call. The CDR3 length is 15 residues. Germline V CDR1 and CDR2: SNHLY, FYNNEI. V was trimmed by 2 bases and J by 7 bases, leaving 15 bases between them.

J is TRBJ2-3 and V is TRBV6-5; D is unclear. V lost 10 bases and J 6 bases, leaving 8 bases between the germline ends. Germline CDR1 reads MNHEY; CDR2 reads SVGAGI. This CDR3 is 10 amino acids long. CDR3: CATRRDTQYF. For the CDR3, the DNA is TGTGCCACCAGGCGGGATACGCAGTATTTT.

V and J are TRBV18 and TRBJ2-3; D might be TRBD2 (6 bases). Germline values: CDR1 KGHSH, CDR2 LQKENI. This CDR3 contains 14 residues. V gave up 3 bases and J gave up 2 bases, with 9 bases separating them. The CDR3 nucleotides read TGTGCCAGCTCACCGGGACTGCACACAGATACGCAGTATTTT. Its protein product is CASSPGLHTDTQYF.

V gene TRBV24-1 combines with J gene TRBJ2-1, with D perhaps TRBD1 (6 bases). Germline loops: CDR1 KGHDR, CDR2 SFDVKD. The V end was cut by 4 bases, the J end by 8 bases, with 11 bases between. The CDR3 loop spans 13 amino acids. The DNA for the CDR3 is TGTGCCACCAGTGACCCGACAGGTGATGAGCAGTTCTTC. Translated: CATSDPTGDEQFF.

This chain links TRBV5-1 with TRBJ1-1, with D possibly TRBD1 on 5 matching bases. V shed 1 base and J shed 0 bases, with 19 bases lying between them. The CDR3 runs 18 residues. CDR1 and CDR2 from the germline V gene are SGHRS and YFSETQ. The CDR3 nucleotides read TGCGCCAGCAGCTTGATCTGGGAAAAGGGGTCAATGAACACTGAAGCTTTCTTT. It yields the protein CASSLIWEKGSMNTEAFF.

As for this clone: Relative to the germline gene, one junction end is altered; a read error may explain this. J is TRBJ1-1 and V is TRBV5-1; D unclear. Germline CDR1 and CDR2: SGHRS and YFSETQ. The CDR3 has 14 amino acids. In DNA form, the CDR3 reads TGCGCCAGCAGATTGGTTCAGTCGGGCACTGAAGCTTTCTTT. It is translated as CASRLVQSGTEAFF.

The chain uses TRBV5-1 and TRBJ1-4, with a possible D match to TRBD1 (6 bases). Trimming took 4 bases from V and 4 from J, leaving 8 bases between them. This CDR3 comprises 13 residues. Germline CDR1 and CDR2: SGHRS and YFSETQ. Written as DNA, the CDR3 is TGCGCCAGCAGCCCAGGGGATAATGAAAAACTGTTTTTT. Translated: CASSPGDNEKLFF.

The rearrangement links TRBV25-1 to TRBJ1-6; 7 positions agree with TRBD1. After removal of 5 bases from V and 4 bases from J, the junction contained 8 bases not matched to a gene. CDR3 length: 16 residues. CDR1 is MGHDK and CDR2 is SYGVNS in the germline V gene. CDR3 DNA: TGTGCCAGCAGTCTAACCGGGACAGTGTATAATTCACCCCTCCACTTT. It yields the protein CASSLTGTVYNSPLHF. Full variable domain (remainder filled in from reference TRBV25-1 and TRBJ1-6): EADIYQTPRYLVIGTGKKITLECSQTMGHDKMYWYQQDPGMELHLIHYSYGVNSTEKGDLSSESTVSRIRTEHFPLTLESARPSHTSQYLCASSLTGTVYNSPLHFGNGTRLTVT.

This chain links TRBV6-5 with TRBJ1-5; the match to TRBD1 covers 7 bases. Germline V gives CDR1 MNHEY, CDR2 SVGAGI. Trimming took 6 bases from V and 2 from J; bases not matched to a gene: 7. The CDR3 length is 15 residues. This CDR3 reads CASRPRGRGNQPQHF. CDR3 nucleotides: TGTGCCAGCAGACCGAGGGGGCGCGGCAATCAGCCCCAGCATTTT.

The chain carries TRBV28 and TRBJ2-7, with 7 bases that match TRBD1. V shed 6 bases and J 3 bases; nucleotides not matched to a gene: 11. The CDR3 spans 15 residues. Germline-derived CDR1 and CDR2 are MDHEN and SYDVKM. Here the CDR3 DNA reads TGTGCCAGCAGATCCCAAGGGGACAGTATCTACGAGCAGTACTTC. Translating gives CASRSQGDSIYEQYF.

The chain carries TRBV5-1 and TRBJ1-4; D is perhaps TRBD1 (6 bases). The CDR3 is made up of 13 amino acids. The ends were cut back, 1 base at V and 12 bases at J, with 13 bases in the middle. CDR1 and CDR2 (germline): SGHRS, YFSETQ. The CDR3 sequence: CASSLRGLGELFF. The CDR3 DNA reads as TGCGCCAGCAGCTTGAGGGGGTTAGGTGAACTGTTTTTT.

This chain connects TRBV25-1 to TRBJ2-3; 10 nucleotides match TRBD2. There are 14 residues in the CDR3. V lost 9 bases, J lost 2 bases, and 5 bases stayed unmatched. Germline lookup yields CDR1 MGHDK and CDR2 SYGVNS. The CDR3 is CASRAGGSTDTQYF. Written as DNA, the CDR3 is TGTGCCAGTCGAGCGGGGGGGTCCACAGATACGCAGTATTTT.

This sequence joins TRBV3-1 (or the pseudogene TRBV3-2) and TRBJ1-5; no clear D. The germline V gene has CDR1 LGHDT and CDR2 YNNKEL (reference sequence). This CDR3 is built from 14 residues. Trimming cost V 1 base and J 8 bases, with 12 bases left between them. In DNA form, the CDR3 reads TGTGCCAGCAGCCAAGGAGCAGGCAGTAAGCCCCAGCATTTT. Its translation is CASSQGAGSKPQHF.

The chain combines TRBV27 with TRBJ2-7, with D tentatively TRBD2 (5 bases). This CDR3 spans 14 amino acids. The germline V gene has CDR1 MNHEY and CDR2 SMNVEV (reference sequence). Trimming shortened V by 7 bases and J by 5 bases, and 18 bases separated the two germline ends. The CDR3 DNA reads TGTGCCAGCACCCACACCCCGGGGATCCACGAGCAGTACTTC. As protein: CASTHTPGIHEQYF.

The sample holds many counts of this clone. The rearrangement joins TRBV2 to TRBJ1-2; TRBD1 aligns across 9 bases. The CDR3 has 19 amino acids. With V trimmed by 2 bases and J by 3 bases, 16 bases remained unmatched. The germline gives CDR1 SNHLY, CDR2 FYNNEI. The CDR3: CASSEPPGTGYNSDYGYTF. CDR3 DNA: TGTGCCAGCAGTGAACCCCCCGGGACAGGGTACAATTCCGACTATGGCTACACCTTC.

V gene TRBV29-1 combines with J gene TRBJ2-1, with unresolved D. CDR1 and CDR2 from the germline V gene are SQVTM and ANQGSEA. V was shortened by 5 bases and J by 5 bases, with 16 bases between the two germline ends. CDR3 size: 14 residues. CDR3 nucleotide sequence: TGCAGCGTTCATGGGTGGGCCGGCGACAATGAGCAGTTCTTC. Its translation: CSVHGWAGDNEQFF.

V gene TRBV29-1 combines with J gene TRBJ2-3, with no clear D. V was clipped by 3 bases and J by 0 bases, with 4 bases between them. The CDR3 length is 12 residues. Germline CDR1 is SQVTM and CDR2 is ANQGSEA. CDR3 in amino acids: CSVEASTDTQYF. In DNA form, the CDR3 reads TGCAGCGTTGAGGCCAGCACAGATACGCAGTATTTT.

The gene calls are TRBV10-3 and TRBJ1-5, with D possibly matching TRBD1 (6 bases). The CDR3 sequence is 13 residues long. CDR1 and CDR2 (germline): ENHRY, SYGVKD. Trimming took off 11 bases at V and 4 bases at J, with 15 bases between the two ends. The CDR3 DNA follows: TGTGCCGTACAGGGAGAGGGAAATCAGCCCCAGCATTTT. Residues: CAVQGEGNQPQHF.

The V gene is TRBV3-1 (or the pseudogene TRBV3-2), the J gene TRBJ1-2; maybe TRBD1 (5 bases). This CDR3 spans 13 amino acids. Germline V gene lookup returns CDR1 LGHDT and CDR2 YNNKEL (reference sequence). V lost 0 bases and J 5 bases, leaving 7 bases between the germline ends. The DNA for the CDR3 is TGTGCCAGCAGCCAAGATCCAGGGTATGGCTACACCTTC. This encodes CASSQDPGYGYTF.